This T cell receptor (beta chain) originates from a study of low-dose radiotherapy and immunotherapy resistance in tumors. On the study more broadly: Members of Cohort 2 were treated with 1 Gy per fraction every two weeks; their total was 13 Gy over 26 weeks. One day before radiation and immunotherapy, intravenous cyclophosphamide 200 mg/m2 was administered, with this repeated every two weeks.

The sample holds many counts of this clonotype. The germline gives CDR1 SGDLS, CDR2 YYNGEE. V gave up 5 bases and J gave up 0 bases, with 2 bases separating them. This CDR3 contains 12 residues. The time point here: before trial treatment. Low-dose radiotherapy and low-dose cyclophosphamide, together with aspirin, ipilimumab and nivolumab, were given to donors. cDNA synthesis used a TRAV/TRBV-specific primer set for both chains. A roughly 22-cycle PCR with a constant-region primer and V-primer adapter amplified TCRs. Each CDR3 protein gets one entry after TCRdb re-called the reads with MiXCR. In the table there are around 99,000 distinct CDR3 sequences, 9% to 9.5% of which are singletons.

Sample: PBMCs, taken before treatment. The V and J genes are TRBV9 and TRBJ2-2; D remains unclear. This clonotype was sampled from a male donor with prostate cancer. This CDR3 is CASRSNTGELFF. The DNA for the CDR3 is TGTGCCAGCAGGTCGAACACCGGGGAGCTGTTTTTT.